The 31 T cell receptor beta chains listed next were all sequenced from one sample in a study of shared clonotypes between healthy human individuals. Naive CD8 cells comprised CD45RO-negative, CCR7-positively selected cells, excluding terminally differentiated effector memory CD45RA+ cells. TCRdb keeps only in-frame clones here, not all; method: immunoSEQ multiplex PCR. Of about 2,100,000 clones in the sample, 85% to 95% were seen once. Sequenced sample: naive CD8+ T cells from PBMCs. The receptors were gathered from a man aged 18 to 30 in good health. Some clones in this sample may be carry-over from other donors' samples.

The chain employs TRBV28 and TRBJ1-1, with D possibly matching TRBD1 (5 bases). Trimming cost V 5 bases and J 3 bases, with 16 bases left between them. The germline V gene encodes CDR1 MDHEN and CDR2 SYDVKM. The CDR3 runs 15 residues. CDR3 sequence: CASSPRGTIDTEAFF. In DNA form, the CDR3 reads TGTGCCAGCAGTCCCCGGGGGACTATCGACACTGAAGCTTTCTTT.

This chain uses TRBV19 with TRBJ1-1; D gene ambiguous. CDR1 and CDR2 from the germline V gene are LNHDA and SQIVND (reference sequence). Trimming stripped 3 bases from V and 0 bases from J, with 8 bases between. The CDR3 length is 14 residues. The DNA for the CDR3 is TGTGCCAGTAGTATTAGCCAGATGAACACTGAAGCTTTCTTT. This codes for CASSISQMNTEAFF.

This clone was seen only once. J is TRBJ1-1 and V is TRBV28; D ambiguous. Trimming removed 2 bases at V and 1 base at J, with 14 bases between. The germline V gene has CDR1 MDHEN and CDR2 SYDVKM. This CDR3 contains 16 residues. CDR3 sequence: CASSLSIGETNTEAFF. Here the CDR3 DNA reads TGTGCCAGCAGTTTAAGTATTGGGGAGACGAACACTGAAGCTTTCTTT.

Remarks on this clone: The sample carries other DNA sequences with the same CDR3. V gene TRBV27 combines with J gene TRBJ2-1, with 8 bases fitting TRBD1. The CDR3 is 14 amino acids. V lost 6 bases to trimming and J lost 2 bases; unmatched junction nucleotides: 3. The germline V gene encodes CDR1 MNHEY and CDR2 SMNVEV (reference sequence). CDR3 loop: CASSKQGAYNEQFF. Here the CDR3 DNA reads TGTGCCAGCAGCAAACAGGGGGCCTACAATGAGCAGTTCTTC.

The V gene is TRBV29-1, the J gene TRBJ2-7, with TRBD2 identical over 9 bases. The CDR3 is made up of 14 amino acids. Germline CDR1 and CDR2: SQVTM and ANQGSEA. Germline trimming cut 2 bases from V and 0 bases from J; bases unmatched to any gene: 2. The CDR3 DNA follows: TGCAGCGTTGAAACGACTAGCGGCTCCTACGAGCAGTACTTC. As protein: CSVETTSGSYEQYF.

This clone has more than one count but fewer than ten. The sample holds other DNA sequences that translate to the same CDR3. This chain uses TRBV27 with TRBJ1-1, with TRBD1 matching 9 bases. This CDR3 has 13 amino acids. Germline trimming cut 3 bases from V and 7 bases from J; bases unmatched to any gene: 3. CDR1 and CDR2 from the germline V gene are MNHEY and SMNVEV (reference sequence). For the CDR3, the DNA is TGTGCCAGCAGTTTCGGGACAGGGATTGAAGCTTTCTTT. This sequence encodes CASSFGTGIEAFF.

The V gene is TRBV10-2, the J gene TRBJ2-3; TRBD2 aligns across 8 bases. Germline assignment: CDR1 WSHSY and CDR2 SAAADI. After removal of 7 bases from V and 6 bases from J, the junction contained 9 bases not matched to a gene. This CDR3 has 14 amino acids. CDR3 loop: CASITSGRGDTQYF. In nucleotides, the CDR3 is TGCGCCAGCATCACTAGCGGACGAGGGGATACGCAGTATTTT.

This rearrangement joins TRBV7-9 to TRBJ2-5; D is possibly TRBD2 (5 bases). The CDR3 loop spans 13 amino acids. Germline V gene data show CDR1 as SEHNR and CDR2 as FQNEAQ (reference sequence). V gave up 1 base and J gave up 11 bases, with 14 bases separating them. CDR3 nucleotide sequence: TGTGCCAGCAGCTTAGATCCAGCGGAGGAGCAGTACTTC. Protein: CASSLDPAEEQYF.

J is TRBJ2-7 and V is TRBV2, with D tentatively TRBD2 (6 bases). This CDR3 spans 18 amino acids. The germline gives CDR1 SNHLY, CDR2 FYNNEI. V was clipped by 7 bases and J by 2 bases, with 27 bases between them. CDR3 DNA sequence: TGTGCCAGCATCCTGACTAGAACTACACCTTCGTCAGCCTACGAGCAGTACTTC. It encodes CASILTRTTPSSAYEQYF.

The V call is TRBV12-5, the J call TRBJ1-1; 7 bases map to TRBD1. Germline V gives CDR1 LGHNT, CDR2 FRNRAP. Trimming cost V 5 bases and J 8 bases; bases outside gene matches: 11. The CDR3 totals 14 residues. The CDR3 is CASGEGFRGQEAFF. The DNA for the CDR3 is TGTGCTAGTGGTGAAGGATTTAGGGGGCAGGAAGCTTTCTTT.

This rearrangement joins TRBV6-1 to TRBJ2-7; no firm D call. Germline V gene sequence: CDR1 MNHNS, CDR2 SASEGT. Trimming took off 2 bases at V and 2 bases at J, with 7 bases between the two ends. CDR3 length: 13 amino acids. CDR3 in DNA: TGTGCCAGCAGTGAATCTGGGGCCTACGAGCAGTACTTC. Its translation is CASSESGAYEQYF.

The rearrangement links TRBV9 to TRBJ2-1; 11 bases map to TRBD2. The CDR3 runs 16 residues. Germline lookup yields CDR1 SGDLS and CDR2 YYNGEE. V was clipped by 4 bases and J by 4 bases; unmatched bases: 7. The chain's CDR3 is CASSPVASGRYNEQFF. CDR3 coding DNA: TGTGCCAGCAGCCCGGTGGCTAGCGGGAGGTACAATGAGCAGTTCTTC.

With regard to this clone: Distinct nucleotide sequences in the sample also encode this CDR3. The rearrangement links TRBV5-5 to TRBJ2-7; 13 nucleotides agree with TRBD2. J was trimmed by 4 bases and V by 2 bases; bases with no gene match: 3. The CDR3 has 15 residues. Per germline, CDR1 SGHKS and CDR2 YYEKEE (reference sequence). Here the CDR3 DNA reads TGTGCCAGCAGCTTAGGACTAGCGGGAGCGTACGAGCAGTACTTC. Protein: CASSLGLAGAYEQYF.

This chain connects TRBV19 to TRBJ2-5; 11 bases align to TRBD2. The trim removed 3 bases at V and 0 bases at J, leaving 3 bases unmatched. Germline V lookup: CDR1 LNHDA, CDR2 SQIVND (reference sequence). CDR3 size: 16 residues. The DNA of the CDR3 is TGTGCCAGTAGTATTCGGGGACTAGCGGACCAAGAGACCCAGTACTTC. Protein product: CASSIRGLADQETQYF.

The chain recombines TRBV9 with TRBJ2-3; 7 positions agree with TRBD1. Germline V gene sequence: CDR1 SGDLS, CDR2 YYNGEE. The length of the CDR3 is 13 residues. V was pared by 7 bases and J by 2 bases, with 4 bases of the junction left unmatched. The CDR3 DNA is TGTGCCAGCCGGGACAGAAACACAGATACGCAGTATTTT. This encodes CASRDRNTDTQYF.

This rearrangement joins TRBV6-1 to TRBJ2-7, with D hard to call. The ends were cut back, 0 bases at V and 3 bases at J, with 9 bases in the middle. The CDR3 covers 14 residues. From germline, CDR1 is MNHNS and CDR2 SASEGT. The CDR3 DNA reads TGTGCCAGCAGTGAAGCCTTAGGGAACTACGAGCAGTACTTC. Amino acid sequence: CASSEALGNYEQYF.

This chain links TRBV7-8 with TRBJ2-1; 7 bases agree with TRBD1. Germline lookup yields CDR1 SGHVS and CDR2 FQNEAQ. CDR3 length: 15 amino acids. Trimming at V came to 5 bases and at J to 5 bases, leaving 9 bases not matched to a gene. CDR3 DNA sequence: TGTGCCAGCAGCAAAAGGGGACAGCCCAACAATGAGCAGTTCTTC. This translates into CASSKRGQPNNEQFF.

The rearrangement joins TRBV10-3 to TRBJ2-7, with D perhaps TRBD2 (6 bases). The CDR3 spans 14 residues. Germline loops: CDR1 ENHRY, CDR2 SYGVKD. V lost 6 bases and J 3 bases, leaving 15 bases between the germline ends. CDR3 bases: TGTGCCATCAGGGATAATAGCGGTTTCTACGAGCAGTACTTC. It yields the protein CAIRDNSGFYEQYF.

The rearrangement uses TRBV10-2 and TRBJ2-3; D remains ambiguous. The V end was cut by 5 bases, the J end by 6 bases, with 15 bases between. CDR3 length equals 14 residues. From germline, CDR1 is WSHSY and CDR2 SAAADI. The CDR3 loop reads CASSPALSRDTQYF. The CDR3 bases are TGCGCCAGCAGTCCGGCCCTCTCCCGGGATACGCAGTATTTT.

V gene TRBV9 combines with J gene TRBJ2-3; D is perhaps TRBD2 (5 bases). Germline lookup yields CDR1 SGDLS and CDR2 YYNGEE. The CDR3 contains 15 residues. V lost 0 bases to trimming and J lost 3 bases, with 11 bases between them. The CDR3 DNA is TGTGCCAGCAGCGTAGATACGGGAAGAACAGATACGCAGTATTTT. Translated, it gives CASSVDTGRTDTQYF.

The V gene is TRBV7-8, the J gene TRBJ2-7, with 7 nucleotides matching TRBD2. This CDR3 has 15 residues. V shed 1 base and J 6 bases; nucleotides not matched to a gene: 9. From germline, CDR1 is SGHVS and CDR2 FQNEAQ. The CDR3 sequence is CASSLVGEGAFEQYF. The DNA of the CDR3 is TGTGCCAGCAGCTTAGTTGGGGAGGGAGCGTTCGAGCAGTACTTC. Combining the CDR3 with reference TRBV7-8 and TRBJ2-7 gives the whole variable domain GAGVSQSPRYKVAKRGQDVALRCDPISGHVSLFWYQQALGQGPEFLTYFQNEAQLDKSGLPSDRFFAERPEGSVSTLKIQRTQQEDSAVYLCASSLVGEGAFEQYFGPGTRLTVT.

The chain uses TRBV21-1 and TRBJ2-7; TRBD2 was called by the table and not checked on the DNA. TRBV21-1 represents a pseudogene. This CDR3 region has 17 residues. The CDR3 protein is CASSKALYRRPSYEQYF. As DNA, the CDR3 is TGTGCCAGCAGCAAAGCGCTTTACCGGAGGCCATCCTACGAGCAGTACTTC.

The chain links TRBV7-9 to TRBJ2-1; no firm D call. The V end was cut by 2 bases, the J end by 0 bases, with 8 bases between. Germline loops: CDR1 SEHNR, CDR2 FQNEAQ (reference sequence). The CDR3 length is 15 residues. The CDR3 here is CASSLIGSSYNEQFF. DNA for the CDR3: TGTGCCAGCAGCTTAATAGGAAGCTCCTACAATGAGCAGTTCTTC.

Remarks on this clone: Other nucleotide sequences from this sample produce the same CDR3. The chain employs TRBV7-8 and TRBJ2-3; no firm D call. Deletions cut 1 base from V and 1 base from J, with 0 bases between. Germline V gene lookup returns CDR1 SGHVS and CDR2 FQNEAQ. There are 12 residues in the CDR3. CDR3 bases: TGTGCCAGCAGCTTAGGCACAGATACGCAGTATTTT. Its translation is CASSLGTDTQYF.

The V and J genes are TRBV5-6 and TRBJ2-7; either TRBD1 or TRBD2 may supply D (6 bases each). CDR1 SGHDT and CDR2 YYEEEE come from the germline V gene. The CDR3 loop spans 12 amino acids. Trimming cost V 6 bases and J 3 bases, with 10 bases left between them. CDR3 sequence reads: CASNGGGYEQYF. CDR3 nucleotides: TGTGCCAGCAATGGAGGGGGCTACGAGCAGTACTTC.

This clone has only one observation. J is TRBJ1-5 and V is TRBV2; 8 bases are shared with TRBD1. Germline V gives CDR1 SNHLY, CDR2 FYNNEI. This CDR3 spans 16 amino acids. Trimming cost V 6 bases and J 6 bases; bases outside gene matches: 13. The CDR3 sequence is CASSDRGRGLAQPQHF. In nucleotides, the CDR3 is TGTGCCAGCAGCGATAGGGGCAGGGGGCTGGCTCAGCCCCAGCATTTT.

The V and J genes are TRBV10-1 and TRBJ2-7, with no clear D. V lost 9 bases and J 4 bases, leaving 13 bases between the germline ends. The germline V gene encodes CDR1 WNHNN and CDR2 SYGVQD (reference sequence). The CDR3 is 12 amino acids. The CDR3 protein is CASLPQCYEQYF. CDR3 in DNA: TGCGCCAGTCTACCCCAGTGTTACGAGCAGTACTTC.

The CDR3 nucleotides read TGTGCCAGCAGACTGGGACAGGGGGCAATACAGCCCCAGCATTTT. It encodes CASRLGQGAIQPQHF. This rearrangement joins TRBV6-5 to TRBJ1-5, with TRBD1 matching over 12 bases. The V and J ends lost 6 bases and 7 bases, in that order; junction bases with no gene match: 7. Germline values: CDR1 MNHEY, CDR2 SVGAGI. This CDR3 spans 15 amino acids.

CDR3 amino acids: CSVGARGTHNEQFF. CDR3 sequence (DNA): TGCAGCGTTGGGGCCCGTGGGACACACAATGAGCAGTTCTTC. The genes are TRBV29-1 and TRBJ2-1; D might be TRBD1 (6 bases). The V gene lost 4 bases and the J gene lost 5 bases, with 15 bases spanning the gap. Germline lookup yields CDR1 SQVTM and CDR2 ANQGSEA. The CDR3 runs to 14 residues.

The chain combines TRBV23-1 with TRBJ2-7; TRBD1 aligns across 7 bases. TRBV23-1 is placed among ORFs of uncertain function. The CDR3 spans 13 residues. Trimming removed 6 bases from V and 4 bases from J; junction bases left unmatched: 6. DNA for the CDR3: TGCGCCAGCAGCGGGACAGAAGTGTACGAGCAGTACTTC. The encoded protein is CASSGTEVYEQYF.

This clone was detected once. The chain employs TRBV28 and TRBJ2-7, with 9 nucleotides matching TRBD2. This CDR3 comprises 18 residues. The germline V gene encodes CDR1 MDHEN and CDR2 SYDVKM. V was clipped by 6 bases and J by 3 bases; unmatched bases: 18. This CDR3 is CASRAGTSYIPGDYEQYF. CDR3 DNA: TGTGCCAGCAGGGCCGGGACTAGCTATATTCCGGGGGACTACGAGCAGTACTTC.